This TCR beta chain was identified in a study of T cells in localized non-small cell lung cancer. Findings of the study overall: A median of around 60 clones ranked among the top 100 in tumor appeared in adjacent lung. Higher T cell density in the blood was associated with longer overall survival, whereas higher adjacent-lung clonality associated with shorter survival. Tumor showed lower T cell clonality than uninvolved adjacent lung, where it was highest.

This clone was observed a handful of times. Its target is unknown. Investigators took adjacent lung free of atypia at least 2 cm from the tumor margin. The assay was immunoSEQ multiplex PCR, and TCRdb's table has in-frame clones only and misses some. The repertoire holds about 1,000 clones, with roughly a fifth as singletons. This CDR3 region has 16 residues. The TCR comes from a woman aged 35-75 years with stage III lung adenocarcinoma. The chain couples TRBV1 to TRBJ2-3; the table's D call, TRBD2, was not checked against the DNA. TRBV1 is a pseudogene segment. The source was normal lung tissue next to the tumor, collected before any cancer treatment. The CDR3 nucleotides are TGCGCCAGCAGCCGACTTAGCGGGAGTGGCACAGATACGCAGTATTTT. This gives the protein CASSRLSGSGTDTQYF.